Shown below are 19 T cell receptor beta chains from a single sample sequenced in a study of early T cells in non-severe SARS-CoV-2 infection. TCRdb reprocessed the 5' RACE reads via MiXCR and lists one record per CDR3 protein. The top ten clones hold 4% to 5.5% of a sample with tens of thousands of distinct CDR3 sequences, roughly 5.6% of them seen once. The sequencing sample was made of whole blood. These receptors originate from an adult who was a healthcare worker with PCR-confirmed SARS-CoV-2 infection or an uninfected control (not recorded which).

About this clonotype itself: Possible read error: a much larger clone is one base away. CDR3 DNA: TGTGCCAGCAGCCTAGGAACCAAGCAGGGTCTTGCTGAGACCCAGTACTTC. Its protein is CASSLGTKQGLAETQYF. The gene calls are TRBV6-1 and TRBJ2-5; D is perhaps TRBD1 (5 bases). This CDR3 is built from 17 residues. In germline, CDR1 is MNHNS, CDR2 SASEGT. Trimming cost V 6 bases and J 5 bases, with 25 bases left between them.

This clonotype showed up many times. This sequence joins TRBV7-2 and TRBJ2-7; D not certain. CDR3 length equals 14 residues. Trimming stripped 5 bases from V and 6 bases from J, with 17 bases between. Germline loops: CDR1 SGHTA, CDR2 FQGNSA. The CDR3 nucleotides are TGTGCCAGCAGCGCCCCGCCGGCGGCATCCGAGCAGTACTTC. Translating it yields CASSAPPAASEQYF.

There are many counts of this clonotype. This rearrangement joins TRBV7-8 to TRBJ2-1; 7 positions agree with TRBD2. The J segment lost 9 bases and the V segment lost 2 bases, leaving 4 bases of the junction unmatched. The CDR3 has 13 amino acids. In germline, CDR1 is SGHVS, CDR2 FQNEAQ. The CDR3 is CASSLWEGSEQFF. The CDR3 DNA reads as TGTGCCAGCAGCTTATGGGAGGGCAGTGAGCAGTTCTTC. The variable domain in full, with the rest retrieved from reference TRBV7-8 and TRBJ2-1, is GAGVSQSPRYKVAKRGQDVALRCDPISGHVSLFWYQQALGQGPEFLTYFQNEAQLDKSGLPSDRFFAERPEGSVSTLKIQRTQQEDSAVYLCASSLWEGSEQFFGPGTRLTVL.

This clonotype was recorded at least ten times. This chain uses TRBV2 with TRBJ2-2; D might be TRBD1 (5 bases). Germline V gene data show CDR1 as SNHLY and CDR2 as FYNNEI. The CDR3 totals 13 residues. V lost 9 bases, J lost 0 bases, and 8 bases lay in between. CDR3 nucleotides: TGTGCCAGGGAGACAGCGAACACCGGGGAGCTGTTTTTT. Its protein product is CARETANTGELFF. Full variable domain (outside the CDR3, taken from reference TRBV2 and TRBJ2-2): EPEVTQTPSHQVTQMGQEVILRCVPISNHLYFYWYRQILGQKVEFLVSFYNNEISEKSEIFDDQFSVERPDGSNFTLKIRSTKLEDSAMYFCARETANTGELFFGEGSRLTVL.

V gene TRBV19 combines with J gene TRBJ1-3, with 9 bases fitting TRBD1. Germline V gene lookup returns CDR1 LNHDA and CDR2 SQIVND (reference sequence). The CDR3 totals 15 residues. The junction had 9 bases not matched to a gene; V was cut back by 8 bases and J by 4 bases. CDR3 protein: CASGTGTDAGNTIYF. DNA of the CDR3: TGTGCCAGTGGGACAGGGACGGACGCCGGAAACACCATATATTTT.

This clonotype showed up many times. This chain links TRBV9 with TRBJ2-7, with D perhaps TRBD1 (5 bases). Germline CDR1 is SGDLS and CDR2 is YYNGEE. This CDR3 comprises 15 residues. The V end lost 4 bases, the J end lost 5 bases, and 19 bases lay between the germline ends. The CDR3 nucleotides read TGTGCCAGCAGCTATGCCCCCGGGTCACAGGACGAGCAGTACTTC. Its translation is CASSYAPGSQDEQYF.

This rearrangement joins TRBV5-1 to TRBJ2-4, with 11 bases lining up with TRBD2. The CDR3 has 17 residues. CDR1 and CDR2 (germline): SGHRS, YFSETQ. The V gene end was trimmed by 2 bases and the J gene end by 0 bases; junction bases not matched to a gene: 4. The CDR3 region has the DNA TGCGCCAGCAGCTTAGGACTAGCGGGTTTAGCCAAAAACATTCAGTACTTC. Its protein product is CASSLGLAGLAKNIQYF. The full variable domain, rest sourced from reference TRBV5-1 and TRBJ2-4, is KAGVTQTPRYLIKTRGQQVTLSCSPISGHRSVSWYQQTPGQGLQFLFEYFSETQRNKGNFPGRFSGRQFSNSRSEMNVSTLELGDSALYLCASSLGLAGLAKNIQYFGAGTRLSVL.

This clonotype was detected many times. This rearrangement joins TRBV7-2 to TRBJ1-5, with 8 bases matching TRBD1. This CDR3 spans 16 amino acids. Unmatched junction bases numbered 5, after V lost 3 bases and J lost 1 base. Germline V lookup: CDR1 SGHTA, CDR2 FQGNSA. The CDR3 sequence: CASSFRWDRSNQPQHF. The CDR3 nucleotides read TGTGCCAGCAGCTTTAGATGGGACAGGAGCAATCAGCCCCAGCATTTT.

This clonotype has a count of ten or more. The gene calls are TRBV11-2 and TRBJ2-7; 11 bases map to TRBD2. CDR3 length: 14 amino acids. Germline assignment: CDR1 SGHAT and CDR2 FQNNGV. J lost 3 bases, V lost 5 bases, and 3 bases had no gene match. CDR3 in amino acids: CASSIGTSGYEQYF. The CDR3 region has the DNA TGTGCCAGCAGCATCGGGACTAGCGGCTACGAGCAGTACTTC.

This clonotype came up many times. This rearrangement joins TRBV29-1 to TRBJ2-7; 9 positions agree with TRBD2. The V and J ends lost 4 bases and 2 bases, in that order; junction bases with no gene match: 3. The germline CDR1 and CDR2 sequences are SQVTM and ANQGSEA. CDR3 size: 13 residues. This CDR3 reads CSVVTSGTYEQYF. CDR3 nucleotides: TGCAGCGTTGTGACTAGCGGAACCTACGAGCAGTACTTC.

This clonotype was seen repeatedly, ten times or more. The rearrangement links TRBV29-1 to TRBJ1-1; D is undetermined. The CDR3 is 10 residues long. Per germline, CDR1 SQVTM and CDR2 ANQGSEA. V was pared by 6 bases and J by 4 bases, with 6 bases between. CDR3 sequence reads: CSVEFTEAFF. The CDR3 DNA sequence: TGCAGCGTAGAATTCACTGAAGCTTTCTTT.

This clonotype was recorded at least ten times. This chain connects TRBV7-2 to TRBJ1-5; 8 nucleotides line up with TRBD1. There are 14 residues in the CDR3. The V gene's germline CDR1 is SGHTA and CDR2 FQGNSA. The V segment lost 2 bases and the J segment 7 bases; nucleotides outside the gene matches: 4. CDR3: CASSLRTGRQPQHF. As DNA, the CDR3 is TGTGCCAGCAGCTTAAGGACAGGGAGGCAGCCCCAGCATTTT.

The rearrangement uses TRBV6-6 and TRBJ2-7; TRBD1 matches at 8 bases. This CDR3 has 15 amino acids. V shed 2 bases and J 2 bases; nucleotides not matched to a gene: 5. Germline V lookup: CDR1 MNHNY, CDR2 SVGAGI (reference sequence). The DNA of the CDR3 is TGTGCCAGCAGTTACGAGACAGGGGTCACCTACGAGCAGTACTTC. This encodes CASSYETGVTYEQYF.

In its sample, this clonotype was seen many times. This CDR3 is CASSPVDRNNDEQFF. The CDR3 region has the DNA TGTGCCAGCAGCCCAGTGGACAGGAATAACGATGAGCAGTTCTTC. This sequence joins TRBV14 and TRBJ2-1; 7 nucleotides agree with TRBD1. Germline CDR1 and CDR2: SGHDN and FVKESK. Germline trimming cut 4 bases from V and 8 bases from J; bases unmatched to any gene: 11. The CDR3 covers 15 residues. The whole variable domain, filled in from reference TRBV14 and TRBJ2-1, reads EAGVTQFPSHSVIEKGQTVTLRCDPISGHDNLYWYRRVMGKEIKFLLHFVKESKQDESGMPNNRFLAERTGGTYSTLKVQPAELEDSGVYFCASSPVDRNNDEQFFGPGTRLTVL.

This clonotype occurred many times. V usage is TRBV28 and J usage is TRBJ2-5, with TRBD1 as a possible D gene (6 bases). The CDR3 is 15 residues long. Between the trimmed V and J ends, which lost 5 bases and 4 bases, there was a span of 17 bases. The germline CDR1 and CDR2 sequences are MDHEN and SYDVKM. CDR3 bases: TGTGCCAGCAGTAGAATACAGGGATTCGGAGAGACCCAGTACTTC. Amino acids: CASSRIQGFGETQYF.

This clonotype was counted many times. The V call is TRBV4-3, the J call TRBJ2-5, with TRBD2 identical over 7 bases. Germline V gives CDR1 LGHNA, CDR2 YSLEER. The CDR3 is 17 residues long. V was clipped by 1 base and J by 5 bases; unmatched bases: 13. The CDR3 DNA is TGCGCCAGCAGCCAAGGGAATTTTTTCACTAGCGCCGAGACCCAGTACTTC. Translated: CASSQGNFFTSAETQYF.

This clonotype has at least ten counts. The chain's CDR3 is CAWKIRDYEQYF. CDR3 bases: TGTGCCTGGAAAATCAGGGACTACGAGCAGTACTTC. The J gene is TRBJ2-7, the V gene TRBV30; maybe TRBD1 (5 bases). V was trimmed by 4 bases and J by 3 bases, leaving 10 bases between them. Looked up from germline, CDR1 is GTSNPN and CDR2 is SVGIG (reference sequence). This CDR3 spans 12 amino acids.

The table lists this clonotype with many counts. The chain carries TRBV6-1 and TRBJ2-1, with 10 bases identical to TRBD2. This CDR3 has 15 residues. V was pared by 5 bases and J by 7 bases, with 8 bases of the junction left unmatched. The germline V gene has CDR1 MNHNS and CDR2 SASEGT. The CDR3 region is CASSLTSGLSNEQFF. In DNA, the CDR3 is TGTGCCAGCAGTTTGACTAGCGGGTTGAGTAATGAGCAGTTCTTC.

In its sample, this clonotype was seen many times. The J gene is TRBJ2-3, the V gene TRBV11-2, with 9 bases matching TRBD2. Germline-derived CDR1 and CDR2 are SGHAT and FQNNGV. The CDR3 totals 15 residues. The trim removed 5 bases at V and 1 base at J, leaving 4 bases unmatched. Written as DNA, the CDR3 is TGTGCCAGCAGCGAAAAGCGGGAGGGCACAGATACGCAGTATTTT. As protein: CASSEKREGTDTQYF.